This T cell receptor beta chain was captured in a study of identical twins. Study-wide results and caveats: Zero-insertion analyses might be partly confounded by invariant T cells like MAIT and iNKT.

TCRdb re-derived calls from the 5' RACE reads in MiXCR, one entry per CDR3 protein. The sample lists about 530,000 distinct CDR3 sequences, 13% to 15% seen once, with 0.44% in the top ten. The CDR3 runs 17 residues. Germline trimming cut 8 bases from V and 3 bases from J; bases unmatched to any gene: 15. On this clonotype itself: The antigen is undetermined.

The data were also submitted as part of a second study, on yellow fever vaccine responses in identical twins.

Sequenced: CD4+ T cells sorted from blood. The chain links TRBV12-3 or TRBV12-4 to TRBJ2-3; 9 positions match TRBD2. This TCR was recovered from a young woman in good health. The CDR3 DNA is TGTGCCAGCTCCTTGGGCGGGAGGGCCTTCGGGACAGATACGCAGTATTTT. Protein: CASSLGGRAFGTDTQYF.